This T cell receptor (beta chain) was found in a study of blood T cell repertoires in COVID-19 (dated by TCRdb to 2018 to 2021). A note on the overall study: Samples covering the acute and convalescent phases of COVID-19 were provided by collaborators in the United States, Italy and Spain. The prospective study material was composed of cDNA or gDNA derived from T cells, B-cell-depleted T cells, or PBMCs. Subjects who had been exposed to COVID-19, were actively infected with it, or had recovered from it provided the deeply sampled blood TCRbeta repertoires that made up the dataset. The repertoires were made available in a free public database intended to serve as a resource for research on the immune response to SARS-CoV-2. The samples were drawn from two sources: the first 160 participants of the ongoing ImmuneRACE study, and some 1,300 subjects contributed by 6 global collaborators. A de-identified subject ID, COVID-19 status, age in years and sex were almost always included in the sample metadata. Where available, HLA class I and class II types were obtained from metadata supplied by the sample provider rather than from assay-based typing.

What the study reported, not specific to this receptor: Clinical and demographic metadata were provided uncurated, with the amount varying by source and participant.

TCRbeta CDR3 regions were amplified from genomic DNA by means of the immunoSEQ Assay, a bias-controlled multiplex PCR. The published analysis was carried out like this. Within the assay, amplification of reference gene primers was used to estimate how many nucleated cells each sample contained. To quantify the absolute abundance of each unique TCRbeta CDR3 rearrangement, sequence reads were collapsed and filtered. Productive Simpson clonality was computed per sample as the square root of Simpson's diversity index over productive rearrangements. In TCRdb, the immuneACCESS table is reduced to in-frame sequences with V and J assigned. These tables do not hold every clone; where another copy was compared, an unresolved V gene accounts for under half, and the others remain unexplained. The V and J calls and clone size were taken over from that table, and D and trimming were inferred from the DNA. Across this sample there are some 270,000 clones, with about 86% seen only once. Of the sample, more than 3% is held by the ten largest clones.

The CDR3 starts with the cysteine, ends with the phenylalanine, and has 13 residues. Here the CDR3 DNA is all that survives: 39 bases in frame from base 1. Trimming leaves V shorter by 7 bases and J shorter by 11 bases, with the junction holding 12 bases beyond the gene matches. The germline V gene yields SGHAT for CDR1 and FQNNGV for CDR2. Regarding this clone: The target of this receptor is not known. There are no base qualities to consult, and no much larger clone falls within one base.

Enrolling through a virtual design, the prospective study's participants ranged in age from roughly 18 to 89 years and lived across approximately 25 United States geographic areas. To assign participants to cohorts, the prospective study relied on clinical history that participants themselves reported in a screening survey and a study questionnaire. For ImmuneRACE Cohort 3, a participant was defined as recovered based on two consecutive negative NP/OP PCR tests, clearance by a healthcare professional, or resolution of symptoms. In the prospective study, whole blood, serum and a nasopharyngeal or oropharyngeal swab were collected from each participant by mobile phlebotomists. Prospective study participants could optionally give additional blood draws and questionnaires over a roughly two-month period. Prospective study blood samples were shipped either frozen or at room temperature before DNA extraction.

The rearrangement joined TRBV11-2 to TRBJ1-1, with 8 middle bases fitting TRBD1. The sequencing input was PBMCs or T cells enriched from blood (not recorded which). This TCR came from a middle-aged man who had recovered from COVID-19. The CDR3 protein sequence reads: CASTATGEAYAFF. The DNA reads TGTGCCAGCACTGCGACAGGGGAGGCCTACGCTTTCTTT.